This T cell receptor (beta chain) is drawn from a study of radiotherapy plus CTLA-4 blockade in lung cancer. The CDR3 covers 15 residues. The V gene's germline CDR1 is KGHSH and CDR2 LQKENI. The V gene end was trimmed by 6 bases and the J gene end by 2 bases; junction bases not matched to a gene: 8. Generated by immunoSEQ multiplex PCR, the TCRdb table keeps only in-frame clones and is missing some. This sample has 55,000 to 75,000 clones, with approximately 76% found just once. Those patients who had chemo-refractory metastatic non-small-cell lung cancer were given focal radiation along with CTLA-4 blockade through ipilimumab.

The sequence was collected from a human donor with non-small cell lung cancer whose response to radiotherapy plus ipilimumab could not be evaluated. Some clones in this sample may be carry-over from other donors' samples. This sample comprised peripheral blood, obtained from a patient treated with radiotherapy plus ipilimumab. The V call is TRBV18, the J call TRBJ1-2, with 8 bases matching TRBD1. CDR3 residues: CASSPQTGANYGYTF. The CDR3 DNA reads as TGTGCCAGCTCTCCTCAGACAGGGGCGAACTATGGCTACACCTTC.